The clone carrying this T cell receptor beta chain came up a few times. Its antigen is not identified. This specimen comes from a study of T-cell memory formation after mild COVID-19. Overall study results and limits: Contracting CD4+ clones sat mainly in CM and EM; CD8+ in EMRA.

5'RACE primed from the constant segment yielded TCR alpha and TCR beta cDNA libraries bearing sample barcodes and UMIs. One entry per CDR3 protein, called by TCRdb with MiXCR from the 5' RACE reads. The sample lists 350,000 to 500,000 distinct CDR3 sequences, 15% to 20% occurring once. Germline assignment: CDR1 SNHLY and CDR2 FYNNEI. The CDR3 totals 12 residues. V was shortened by 8 bases and J by 0 bases, with 7 bases between the two germline ends. The rearrangement links TRBV2 to TRBJ1-1; D is uncertain. Sequencing was done on a sample of PBMCs or a T cell subset sorted from them (not recorded which). The TCR sequence derives from a man in his late teens or twenties who had mild COVID-19 (a few samples of this study predate the infection). Cell type and time point are not known. The CDR3 nucleotides are TGTGCCAGCCTCCGTATGAACACTGAAGCTTTCTTT. Translating gives CASLRMNTEAFF. Based on the CDR3 plus reference TRBV2 and TRBJ1-1, the full variable domain is EPEVTQTPSHQVTQMGQEVILRCVPISNHLYFYWYRQILGQKVEFLVSFYNNEISEKSEIFDDQFSVERPDGSNFTLKIRSTKLEDSAMYFCASLRMNTEAFFGQGTRLTVV.